This TCR beta chain is from a study of regulatory and conventional T cells in breast cancer. This CDR3 region has 15 residues. Trimming stripped 2 bases from V and 4 bases from J, with 13 bases between. TCRdb used MiXCR to reprocess the PCR reads, holding one entry per CDR3 protein. The table includes 15,000 or so distinct CDR3 sequences, around 30% detected once. Relative to its sample, this clonotype is medium-sized (0.01 to 0.1%). The rearrangement joins TRBV12-3 or TRBV12-4 to TRBJ2-3, with D possibly being TRBD2 (6 bases). The sequence was collected from a female donor in good health. The source material was conventional T cells from blood. The chain's CDR3 is CASSLNGGSPDTQYF. The CDR3 DNA reads TGTGCCAGCAGTTTAAATGGAGGGAGCCCAGATACGCAGTATTTT.